These T cell receptor beta chains were read from a single sample in a study of cytomegalovirus exposure and HLA in healthy donors. Data came from immunoSEQ multiplex PCR; TCRdb stores just in-frame clones and leaves some out. The data show over 200,000 clones, with more than 75% seen just once and over 1% held by the top ten. Sequenced input: PBMCs. The origin of the receptors is a human donor in good health. CDR3s include the opening cysteine and the closing phenylalanine or tryptophan. D genes are given only for firm matches. A row's size may be missing; if present it is once, few, many or a size class.

cdr3_aa: CASIPRGAGVSEQYF; cdr3_nt: TGTGCCAGCATTCCGCGCGGTGCGGGCGTTTCCGAGCAGTACTTC; v_call: TRBV2; cdr3_length: 15; clone_size: few; j_call: TRBJ2-7; d_call: -
cdr3_aa: CASSPPQGAPNEQFF; cdr3_nt: TGTGCCAGCTCACCACCTCAGGGGGCCCCCAATGAGCAGTTCTTC; v_call: TRBV18; cdr3_length: 15; clone_size: -; j_call: TRBJ2-1; d_call: TRBD1
cdr3_aa: CASSLTTRDRNEQFF; cdr3_nt: TGTGCCAGCAGTCTAACAACACGGGATCGAAATGAGCAGTTCTTC; v_call: TRBV28; cdr3_length: 15; clone_size: -; j_call: TRBJ2-1; d_call: -
cdr3_aa: CASSELVLSFNGYTF; cdr3_nt: TGTGCCAGCAGTGAATTAGTACTCTCGTTTAATGGCTACACCTTC; v_call: TRBV6-1; cdr3_length: 15; clone_size: few; j_call: TRBJ1-2; d_call: -
cdr3_aa: CASSGRGSSYEQYF; cdr3_nt: TGTGCCAGCAGCGGCCGTGGCAGCTCCTACGAGCAGTACTTC; v_call: TRBV9; cdr3_length: 14; clone_size: -; j_call: TRBJ2-7; d_call: -
cdr3_aa: CASSLVGGASTEAFF; cdr3_nt: TGTGCCAGCAGCTTAGTGGGGGGGGCGAGCACTGAAGCTTTCTTT; v_call: TRBV7-2; cdr3_length: 15; clone_size: once; j_call: TRBJ1-1; d_call: -
cdr3_aa: CASSPPQGSQDTQYF; cdr3_nt: TGTGCCAGTAGTCCTCCCCAGGGTAGCCAAGATACGCAGTATTTT; v_call: TRBV19; cdr3_length: 15; clone_size: -; j_call: TRBJ2-3; d_call: -
cdr3_aa: CASSSVAGGREQFF; cdr3_nt: TGTGCCAGCAGTTCCGTAGCGGGAGGGAGGGAGCAGTTCTTC; v_call: TRBV27; cdr3_length: 14; clone_size: once; j_call: TRBJ2-1; d_call: TRBD2
cdr3_aa: CASSPPARTDTQYF; cdr3_nt: TGTGCCAGCTCACCACCCGCGCGCACAGATACGCAGTATTTT; v_call: TRBV18; cdr3_length: 14; clone_size: -; j_call: TRBJ2-3; d_call: -
cdr3_aa: CASKGETGTSEQYF; cdr3_nt: TGTGCCAGTAAGGGCGAGACAGGGACGAGCGAGCAGTACTTC; v_call: TRBV19; cdr3_length: 14; clone_size: few; j_call: TRBJ2-7; d_call: TRBD1
cdr3_aa: CASSLSLRGEQPQHF; cdr3_nt: TGCGCCAGCAGCCTCTCTCTCAGGGGGGAGCAGCCCCAGCATTTT; v_call: TRBV4-1; cdr3_length: 15; clone_size: -; j_call: TRBJ1-5; d_call: TRBD1
cdr3_aa: CSVVRLAGGYNEQFF; cdr3_nt: TGCAGCGTTGTCCGACTAGCGGGAGGTTACAATGAGCAGTTCTTC; v_call: TRBV29-1; cdr3_length: 15; clone_size: -; j_call: TRBJ2-1; d_call: TRBD2
cdr3_aa: CASSSGDYEQYF; cdr3_nt: TGTGCCAGCAGCTCGGGAGACTACGAGCAGTACTTC; v_call: TRBV7-2; cdr3_length: 12; clone_size: -; j_call: TRBJ2-7; d_call: -
cdr3_aa: CASSDNWILAGEQYF; cdr3_nt: TGTGCCAGCAGCGACAATTGGATCCTTGCCGGCGAGCAGTACTTC; v_call: TRBV4-2; cdr3_length: 15; clone_size: once; j_call: TRBJ2-7; d_call: -
cdr3_aa: CASSPISGNYNEQFF; cdr3_nt: TGTGCCAGCTCACCAATCTCCGGGAATTACAATGAGCAGTTCTTC; v_call: TRBV18; cdr3_length: 15; clone_size: -; j_call: TRBJ2-1; d_call: -
cdr3_aa: CASSPSRQAGGNTIYF; cdr3_nt: TGTGCCAGCAGTCCTTCCCGGCAGGCTGGCGGAAACACCATATATTTT; v_call: TRBV2; cdr3_length: 16; clone_size: once; j_call: TRBJ1-3; d_call: -
cdr3_aa: CASSVGTSGIETQYF; cdr3_nt: TGTGCCAGCAGCGTCGGGACTAGCGGGATAGAGACCCAGTACTTC; v_call: TRBV9; cdr3_length: 15; clone_size: once; j_call: TRBJ2-5; d_call: TRBD2
cdr3_aa: CASSVAGGGYEQYF; cdr3_nt: TGTGCCAGCAGCGTAGCCGGGGGAGGCTACGAGCAGTACTTC; v_call: TRBV9; cdr3_length: 14; clone_size: -; j_call: TRBJ2-7; d_call: -
cdr3_aa: CASSSDWSTDTQYF; cdr3_nt: TGTGCCAGCAGCTCGGACTGGAGCACAGATACGCAGTATTTT; v_call: TRBV7-2; cdr3_length: 14; clone_size: -; j_call: TRBJ2-3; d_call: -
cdr3_aa: CASSSALPTAEAFF; cdr3_nt: TGTGCCAGCAGTTCCGCTCTACCGACAGCTGAAGCTTTCTTT; v_call: TRBV28; cdr3_length: 14; clone_size: -; j_call: TRBJ1-1; d_call: -
cdr3_aa: CASSPGTGETGELFF; cdr3_nt: TGTGCCAGCAGCCCGGGCACAGGGGAAACCGGGGAGCTGTTTTTT; v_call: TRBV7-6; cdr3_length: 15; clone_size: -; j_call: TRBJ2-2; d_call: TRBD1
cdr3_aa: CASSSQGAKEKLFF; cdr3_nt: TGTGCCAGCAGCTCGCAGGGGGCAAAGGAAAAACTGTTTTTT; v_call: TRBV7-9; cdr3_length: 14; clone_size: -; j_call: TRBJ1-4; d_call: TRBD1
cdr3_aa: CAWTGGGPLETQYF; cdr3_nt: TGTGCCTGGACGGGGGGAGGGCCTTTGGAGACCCAGTACTTC; v_call: TRBV7-9; cdr3_length: 14; clone_size: -; j_call: TRBJ2-5; d_call: TRBD2
cdr3_aa: CSPWGLACYEQYF; cdr3_nt: TGCAGCCCTTGGGGACTAGCTTGCTACGAGCAGTACTTC; v_call: TRBV29-1; cdr3_length: 13; clone_size: -; j_call: TRBJ2-7; d_call: TRBD2
cdr3_aa: CASSSRTGSVTGELFF; cdr3_nt: TGTGCCAGTAGTTCGCGGACAGGCTCGGTCACCGGGGAGCTGTTTTTT; v_call: TRBV19; cdr3_length: 16; clone_size: -; j_call: TRBJ2-2; d_call: TRBD1
cdr3_aa: CASRATGHTGELFF; cdr3_nt: TGTGCCAGCAGGGCGACAGGCCATACCGGGGAGCTGTTTTTT; v_call: TRBV6-1; cdr3_length: 14; clone_size: once; j_call: TRBJ2-2; d_call: -
cdr3_aa: CASSLTSGSYEQYF; cdr3_nt: TGCGCCAGCAGCTTGACTAGCGGGAGCTACGAGCAGTACTTC; v_call: TRBV5-1; cdr3_length: 14; clone_size: -; j_call: TRBJ2-7; d_call: TRBD2
cdr3_aa: CASSQEHAGVSGANVLTF; cdr3_nt: TGTGCCAGCAGCCAAGAACATGCAGGGGTCTCTGGGGCCAACGTCCTGACTTTC; v_call: TRBV4-2; cdr3_length: 18; clone_size: -; j_call: TRBJ2-6; d_call: -
cdr3_aa: CASRESVRSYNEQFF; cdr3_nt: TGCGCCAGCAGGGAATCTGTGAGGTCCTACAATGAGCAGTTCTTC; v_call: TRBV10-2; cdr3_length: 15; clone_size: -; j_call: TRBJ2-1; d_call: -
cdr3_aa: CASSDLYSDLTGIRLETQYF; cdr3_nt: TGTGCCAGCAGTGACTTATACTCCGACCTTACAGGGATACGGCTCGAGACCCAGTACTTC; v_call: TRBV6-4; cdr3_length: 20; clone_size: once; j_call: TRBJ2-5; d_call: -
cdr3_aa: CASSFRREGPPEQFF; cdr3_nt: TGCGCCAGCAGCTTCAGGCGGGAGGGCCCCCCTGAGCAGTTCTTC; v_call: TRBV5-1; cdr3_length: 15; clone_size: -; j_call: TRBJ2-1; d_call: TRBD2
cdr3_aa: CASSLLGAGVIQETQYF; cdr3_nt: TGCGCCAGCAGCTTGCTAGGGGCAGGAGTCATACAAGAGACCCAGTACTTC; v_call: TRBV5-1; cdr3_length: 17; clone_size: -; j_call: TRBJ2-5; d_call: -
cdr3_aa: CASVWGQGSAYEQYF; cdr3_nt: TGTGCCAGCGTCTGGGGACAGGGATCGGCCTACGAGCAGTACTTC; v_call: TRBV6-1; cdr3_length: 15; clone_size: -; j_call: TRBJ2-7; d_call: TRBD1
cdr3_aa: CASSFTGQSAYEQYF; cdr3_nt: TGCGCCAGCAGCTTCACGGGACAGAGTGCCTACGAGCAGTACTTC; v_call: TRBV5-1; cdr3_length: 15; clone_size: -; j_call: TRBJ2-7; d_call: TRBD1
cdr3_aa: CASSFTRITGELFF; cdr3_nt: TGTGCCAGCAGCTTCACTAGAATCACCGGGGAGCTGTTTTTT; v_call: TRBV7-2; cdr3_length: 14; clone_size: -; j_call: TRBJ2-2; d_call: -